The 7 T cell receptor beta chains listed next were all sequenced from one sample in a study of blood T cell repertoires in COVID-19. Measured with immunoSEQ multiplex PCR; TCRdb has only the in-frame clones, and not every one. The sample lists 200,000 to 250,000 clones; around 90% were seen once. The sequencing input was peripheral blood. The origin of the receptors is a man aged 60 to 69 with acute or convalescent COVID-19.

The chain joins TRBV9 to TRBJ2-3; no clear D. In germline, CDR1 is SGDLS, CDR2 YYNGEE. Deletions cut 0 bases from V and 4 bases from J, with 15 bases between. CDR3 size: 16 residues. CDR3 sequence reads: CASSVGALTGSDTQYF. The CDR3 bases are TGTGCCAGCAGCGTAGGGGCCCTCACTGGATCAGATACGCAGTATTTT.

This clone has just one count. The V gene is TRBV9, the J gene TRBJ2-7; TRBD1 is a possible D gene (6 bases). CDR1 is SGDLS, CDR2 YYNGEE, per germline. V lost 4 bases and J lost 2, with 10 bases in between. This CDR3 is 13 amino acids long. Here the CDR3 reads CASSPGHTYEQYF. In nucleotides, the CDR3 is TGTGCCAGCAGCCCGGGACACACCTACGAGCAGTACTTC.

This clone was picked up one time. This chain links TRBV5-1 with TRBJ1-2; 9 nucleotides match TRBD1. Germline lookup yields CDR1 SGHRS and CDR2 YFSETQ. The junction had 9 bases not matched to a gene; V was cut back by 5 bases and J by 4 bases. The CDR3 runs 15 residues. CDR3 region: CASSQRTGDGYGYTF. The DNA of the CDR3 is TGCGCCAGCAGTCAAAGGACAGGGGATGGCTATGGCTACACCTTC.

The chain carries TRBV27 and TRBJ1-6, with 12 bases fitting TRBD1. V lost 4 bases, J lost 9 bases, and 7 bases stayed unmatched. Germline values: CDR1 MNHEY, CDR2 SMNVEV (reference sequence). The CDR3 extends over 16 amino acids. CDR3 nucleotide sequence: TGTGCCAGCAGTTGGGGGGGACAGGGGGCAAGTTCACCCCTCCACTTT. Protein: CASSWGGQGASSPLHF.

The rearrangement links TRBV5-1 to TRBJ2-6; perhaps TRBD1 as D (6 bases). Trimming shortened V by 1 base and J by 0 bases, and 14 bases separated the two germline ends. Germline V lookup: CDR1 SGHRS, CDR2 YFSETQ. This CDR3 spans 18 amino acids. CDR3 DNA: TGCGCCAGCAGCTTGTTCCAGGGGACATCCTCTGGGGCCAACGTCCTGACTTTC. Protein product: CASSLFQGTSSGANVLTF.

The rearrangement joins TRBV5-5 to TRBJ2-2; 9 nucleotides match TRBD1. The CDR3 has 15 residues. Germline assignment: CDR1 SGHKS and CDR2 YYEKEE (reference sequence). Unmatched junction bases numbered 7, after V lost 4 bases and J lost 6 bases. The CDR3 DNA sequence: TGTGCCAGCAGCAAAACAGGGGGCGATGCCGGGGAGCTGTTTTTT. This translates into CASSKTGGDAGELFF.

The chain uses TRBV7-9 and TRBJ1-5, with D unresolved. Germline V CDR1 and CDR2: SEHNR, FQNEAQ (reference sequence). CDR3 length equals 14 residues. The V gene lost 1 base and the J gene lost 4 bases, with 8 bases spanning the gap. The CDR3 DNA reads TGTGCCAGCAGCTTAGGTAGTGTAAATCAGCCCCAGCATTTT. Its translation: CASSLGSVNQPQHF.